Below, 17 T cell receptor beta chains from the same sample are listed, as sequenced in a study of regulatory T cells in long-lasting Graves disease. Through Arm-PCR of CDR3 regions and iRepertoire HTBI primers, TCR beta libraries were built. TCRdb reprocessed the multiplex PCR reads via MiXCR and lists one record per CDR3 protein. The table lists approximately 400,000 distinct CDR3 sequences, roughly a quarter of them singletons, with approximately 26% in the top ten. Time point meaning: persistent/refractory GD, antithyroid drugs over 5 years with positive TRAb. Extracted RNA from PBMCs served as the source of the TCR library. Source: peripheral blood mononuclear cells (PBMCs), taken when the disease was refractory, from a patient treated with antithyroid drugs. All receptors derive from a female donor with Graves disease.

The chain is built from TRBV28 and TRBJ1-2, with D hard to call. The CDR3 extends over 14 amino acids. CDR1 is MDHEN, CDR2 SYDVKM, per germline. V was pared by 5 bases and J by 4 bases, with 14 bases between. CDR3 in amino acids: CASSVTHFSYGYTF. The CDR3 DNA is TGTGCCAGCAGTGTGACACATTTTTCCTATGGCTACACCTTC.

The chain employs TRBV29-1 and TRBJ1-2; 7 nucleotides align to TRBD1. CDR1 and CDR2 from the germline V gene are SQVTM and ANQGSEA. J lost 8 bases, V lost 0 bases, and 12 bases had no gene match. There are 15 residues in the CDR3. The CDR3 reads CSVEDHTQGVYGYTF. CDR3 coding DNA: TGCAGCGTTGAAGATCATACCCAGGGGGTATACGGCTACACCTTC.

The sample holds many counts of this clonotype. The chain employs TRBV20-1 and TRBJ2-1, with 7 bases fitting TRBD2. Germline V gene data show CDR1 as DFQATT and CDR2 as SNEGSKA (reference sequence). CDR3 size: 12 residues. Unmatched junction bases numbered 6, after V lost 6 bases and J lost 7 bases. CDR3 DNA sequence: TGCAGTGCGATAGGACTAGTTAATGAGCAGTTCTTC. Residues: CSAIGLVNEQFF.

This clonotype was counted many times. V usage is TRBV2 and J usage is TRBJ1-2, with 7 bases fitting TRBD1. Germline CDR1 reads SNHLY; CDR2 reads FYNNEI. The length of the CDR3 is 14 residues. The junction had 13 bases not matched to a gene; V was cut back by 6 bases and J by 9 bases. The CDR3 spells CASSRQGSLVRYTF. Written as DNA, the CDR3 is TGTGCCAGCAGCCGACAGGGAAGTTTGGTGCGCTACACCTTC.

In this sample, this clonotype turned up a few times. This sequence joins TRBV7-9 and TRBJ2-2, with D perhaps matching TRBD1 (6 bases). V was trimmed by 10 bases and J by 4 bases, leaving 16 bases between them. Per germline, CDR1 SEHNR and CDR2 FQNEAQ (reference sequence). This CDR3 region has 14 residues. The CDR3, as DNA: TGTGCCATCCCTCGTGGGGGCACCACCGGGGAGCTGTTTTTT. It is translated as CAIPRGGTTGELFF.

At least ten counts were recorded for this clonotype. The chain uses TRBV28 and TRBJ1-2; 7 bases align to TRBD1. The CDR3 length is 13 residues. V lost 5 bases, J lost 5 bases, and 5 bases stayed unmatched. Per the germline V gene, CDR1 is MDHEN and CDR2 is SYDVKM. The CDR3 protein is CASSPQTGYGYTF. The CDR3 nucleotides are TGTGCCAGCAGTCCCCAGACAGGGTATGGCTACACCTTC.

This clonotype was seen a few times. The rearrangement links TRBV5-5 to TRBJ2-4, with 16 bases that match TRBD2. The germline V gene has CDR1 SGHKS and CDR2 YYEKEE (reference sequence). V shed 4 bases, J shed 7 bases, and the junction held 8 bases outside the gene matches. The CDR3 is made up of 17 amino acids. CDR3 sequence (DNA): TGTGCCAGCAGCCCAGGGACTAGCGGGAGGGCCTTGAACATTCAGTACTTC. This gives the protein CASSPGTSGRALNIQYF.

This clonotype came up many times. The rearrangement links TRBV3-1 to TRBJ1-1; no definite D call. The CDR3 loop spans 12 amino acids. Per germline, CDR1 LGHDT and CDR2 YNNKEL (reference sequence). V lost 6 bases and J lost 1, with 6 bases in between. The CDR3 is CASRAWNTEAFF. The CDR3 region has the DNA TGTGCCAGCAGGGCCTGGAACACTGAAGCTTTCTTT. The complete variable domain, with remaining parts taken from reference TRBV3-1 and TRBJ1-1, reads DTAVSQTPKYLVTQMGNDKSIKCEQNLGHDTMYWYKQDSKKFLKIMFSYNNKELIINETVPNRFSPKSPDKAHLNLHINSLELGDSAVYFCASRAWNTEAFFGQGTRLTVV.

On this clonotype: The CDR3 does not close with the conserved phenylalanine or tryptophan, likely indicating a read error. The chain links TRBV29-1 to TRBJ2-4, with D perhaps TRBD1 or TRBD2 (6 bases each). The ends were cut back, 3 bases at V and 7 bases at J, with 13 bases in the middle. Germline V gives CDR1 SQVTM, CDR2 ANQGSEA. The CDR3 is 13 residues long. The CDR3 region is CSVDSGAGNIQYL. The CDR3 bases are TGCAGCGTTGACTCGGGGGCAGGGAACATTCAGTACCTC.

This clonotype was detected ten times or more. CDR3 in DNA: TGTGCCACCAGCAGAGACGAGAACACTGAAGCTTTCTTT. This encodes CATSRDENTEAFF. The V gene is TRBV15, the J gene TRBJ1-1; D uncertain. CDR1 LNHNV and CDR2 YYDKDF come from the germline V gene (reference sequence). The V end was cut by 0 bases, the J end by 1 base, with 3 bases between. There are 13 residues in the CDR3. Combining the CDR3 with reference TRBV15 and TRBJ1-1 gives the whole variable domain DAMVIQNPRYQVTQFGKPVTLSCSQTLNHNVMYWYQQKSSQAPKLLFHYYDKDFNNEADTPDNFQSRRPNTSFCFLDIRSPGLGDTAMYLCATSRDENTEAFFGQGTRLTVV.

This clonotype came up a few times. This sequence joins TRBV19 and TRBJ2-7; 14 nucleotides agree with TRBD2. Losses at the gene ends were 4 bases for V and 2 bases for J; bases not matched to a gene: 1. This CDR3 comprises 15 residues. Germline V lookup: CDR1 LNHDA, CDR2 SQIVND (reference sequence). As DNA, the CDR3 is TGTGCCAGTAGTAGACTAGCGGGAGGGACCTACGAGCAGTACTTC. Amino acid sequence: CASSRLAGGTYEQYF.

Here the CDR3 DNA reads TGTGCCAGCAGGACAGGGAATGGGAATCAGCCCCAGCATTTT. It yields the protein CASRTGNGNQPQHF. The genes are TRBV2 and TRBJ1-5; 7 nucleotides line up with TRBD1. CDR3 length equals 14 residues. The V gene's germline CDR1 is SNHLY and CDR2 FYNNEI. The V and J ends lost 6 bases and 4 bases, in that order; junction bases with no gene match: 6.

This clonotype appeared a few times. The chain carries TRBV6-1 and TRBJ2-2; TRBD2 aligns across 8 bases. V trimming: 4 bases; J trimming: 4 bases; junction bases outside the gene matches: 8. The CDR3 contains 16 residues. Per the germline V gene, CDR1 is MNHNS and CDR2 is SASEGT. The CDR3 DNA sequence: TGTGCCAGCAGTGCGCATCAGGGACTAGTCACCGGGGAGCTGTTTTTT. It yields the protein CASSAHQGLVTGELFF.

The V and J genes are TRBV6-1 and TRBJ2-2, with 7 bases that match TRBD1. In germline, CDR1 is MNHNS, CDR2 SASEGT. The CDR3 spans 16 residues. V gave up 2 bases and J gave up 5 bases; unmatched junction bases: 8. CDR3: CASSELRQGGTGELFF. DNA of the CDR3: TGTGCCAGCAGTGAACTCCGACAGGGTGGGACCGGGGAGCTGTTTTTT.

This clonotype has more than one count but fewer than ten. The V gene is TRBV7-3, the J gene TRBJ2-1; a weak D match, TRBD2 (6 bases). The CDR3 is 13 residues long. Germline V CDR1 and CDR2: SGHTA, FQGTGA. Between the trimmed V and J ends, which lost 5 bases and 2 bases, there was a span of 7 bases. The CDR3 DNA is TGTGCCAGCAGCCAGCGGGCCTACAATGAGCAGTTCTTC. Amino acids: CASSQRAYNEQFF. The entire variable domain, with the rest obtained from reference TRBV7-3 and TRBJ2-1, is as follows: GAGVSQTPSNKVTEKGKYVELRCDPISGHTALYWYRQSLGQGPEFLIYFQGTGAADDSGLPNDRFFAVRPEGSVSTLKIQRTERGDSAVYLCASSQRAYNEQFFGPGTRLTVL.

The rearrangement uses TRBV9 and TRBJ2-5; 16 bases are shared with TRBD2. This CDR3 has 18 residues. Looked up from germline, CDR1 is SGDLS and CDR2 is YYNGEE. V gave up 8 bases and J gave up 4 bases; unmatched junction bases: 14. DNA of the CDR3: TGTGCCAGACAAAGAGGGGGACTAGCGGGAGGGCCCCGAGAGACCCAGTACTTC. The encoded protein is CARQRGGLAGGPRETQYF.

This clonotype was detected only a few times. The chain couples TRBV20-1 to TRBJ1-1; TRBD1 might be the D (6 bases). The CDR3 is 13 residues long. Trimming removed 3 bases at V and 4 bases at J, with 12 bases between. Germline V gene data show CDR1 as DFQATT and CDR2 as SNEGSKA (reference sequence). CDR3 protein: CSASEGGGTEAFF. The CDR3 DNA reads as TGCAGTGCTAGTGAGGGGGGCGGCACTGAAGCTTTCTTT.